Following are 19 T cell receptor beta chains from one sample sequenced in a study of CD8 T cells in ankylosing spondylitis. Study-wide results and caveats: The study identified a TCR beta motif of 7 or 8 highly homologous variants that appeared characteristic of ankylosing spondylitis blood.

Each CDR3 protein gets one entry after TCRdb re-called the 5' RACE reads with MiXCR. The sample yields about 800,000 distinct CDR3 sequences, approximately 12% seen once. What these receptors recognize is not known. Sequencing input: blood, either unsorted or a sorted T cell fraction (not recorded which). These receptors all come from a male donor with ankylosing spondylitis.

This clonotype was observed a handful of times. The genes are TRBV20-1 and TRBJ1-2; 7 bases are a match to TRBD1. J lost 4 bases, V lost 7 bases, and 6 bases had no gene match. There are 12 residues in the CDR3. Germline CDR1 and CDR2: DFQATT and SNEGSKA (reference sequence). The CDR3 reads CSGRQGPYGYTF. For the CDR3, the DNA is TGCAGTGGCCGACAGGGACCCTATGGCTACACCTTC.

In its sample, this clonotype was seen many times. This rearrangement joins TRBV6-1 to TRBJ2-7; D ambiguous. Germline V gives CDR1 MNHNS, CDR2 SASEGT. The CDR3 consists of 13 residues. V gave up 6 bases and J gave up 1 base, with 10 bases separating them. The CDR3 sequence is CASSKQLSYEQYF. The CDR3 nucleotides read TGTGCCAGCAGCAAACAGCTTTCCTACGAGCAGTACTTC.

This clonotype was seen a handful of times. The chain is built from TRBV6-5 and TRBJ1-2; D gene uncertain. This CDR3 region has 15 residues. Looked up from germline, CDR1 is MNHEY and CDR2 is SVGAGI. Trimming stripped 3 bases from V and 7 bases from J, with 18 bases between. The CDR3 coding sequence is TGTGCCAGCAGTTATTATAGGCCGGACCGTGGTGGCTACACCTTC. Residues: CASSYYRPDRGGYTF.

Many counts were recorded for this clonotype. The chain is built from TRBV5-1 and TRBJ2-1; a weak D match, TRBD1 (5 bases). The CDR3 is 12 amino acids. V was cut by 8 bases and J by 5 bases, with 11 bases left in between. CDR1 and CDR2 (germline): SGHRS, YFSETQ. CDR3 amino acids: CASSTGHNEQFF. Here the CDR3 DNA reads TGCGCCAGTAGTACAGGCCACAATGAGCAGTTCTTC.

The chain recombines TRBV6-2 or TRBV6-3 with TRBJ1-1; tentative D call: TRBD1 (5 bases). In germline, CDR1 is MNHEY, CDR2 SVGEGT. CDR3 length: 14 residues. V was cut by 2 bases and J by 5 bases, with 12 bases left in between. The CDR3 sequence is CASSYLVGGTEAFF. The DNA of the CDR3 is TGTGCCAGCAGTTACCTCGTGGGGGGGACTGAAGCTTTCTTT.

This rearrangement joins TRBV27 to TRBJ2-2; 7 bases align to TRBD2. The CDR3 has 14 amino acids. Germline V gene data show CDR1 as MNHEY and CDR2 as SMNVEV (reference sequence). The V gene end was trimmed by 6 bases and the J gene end by 8 bases; junction bases not matched to a gene: 9. The CDR3 protein is CASSGGTARGELFF. The CDR3 DNA sequence: TGTGCCAGCAGCGGGGGGACGGCTCGTGGGGAGCTGTTTTTT.

In this sample, this clonotype turned up many times. The gene calls are TRBV12-3 or TRBV12-4 and TRBJ1-1; possible D gene TRBD1, 5 bases. Trimming removed 3 bases at V and 4 bases at J, with 9 bases between. This CDR3 contains 13 residues. This CDR3 is CASSFQGVTEAFF. The CDR3 DNA reads as TGTGCCAGCAGTTTCCAGGGTGTCACTGAAGCTTTCTTT.

There are many counts of this clonotype. The chain couples TRBV29-1 to TRBJ1-1, with TRBD1 matching over 8 bases. Trimming took 8 bases from V and 5 from J; bases not matched to a gene: 10. The CDR3 extends over 13 amino acids. The germline gives CDR1 SQVTM, CDR2 ANQGSEA. The CDR3 sequence: CSSRGPRRTEAFF. The CDR3 DNA is TGCAGCAGCAGGGGGCCCCGGAGGACTGAAGCTTTCTTT.

There are many counts of this clonotype. The CDR3 DNA sequence: TGCGCCAGCAGCTTGGTCCCCGGGAGCACTGAAGCTTTCTTT. Amino acids: CASSLVPGSTEAFF. The chain joins TRBV5-1 to TRBJ1-1, with D uncertain. Trimming removed 0 bases at V and 4 bases at J, with 10 bases between. The CDR3 extends over 14 amino acids. CDR1 and CDR2 (germline): SGHRS, YFSETQ.

Only a few counts were recorded for this clonotype. The CDR3 loop reads CASSPGRVNGYTF. The CDR3 DNA is TGCGCCAGCAGCCCCGGGAGGGTAAATGGCTACACCTTC. The chain uses TRBV5-1 and TRBJ1-2; no firm D call. Trimming pared 4 bases from V and 6 bases from J, leaving 13 bases between. This CDR3 is 13 amino acids long. Germline V gene data show CDR1 as SGHRS and CDR2 as YFSETQ. The full variable domain, with the rest looked up from reference TRBV5-1 and TRBJ1-2, is KAGVTQTPRYLIKTRGQQVTLSCSPISGHRSVSWYQQTPGQGLQFLFEYFSETQRNKGNFPGRFSGRQFSNSRSEMNVSTLELGDSALYLCASSPGRVNGYTFGSGTRLTVV.

This clonotype was detected only a few times. V usage is TRBV20-1 and J usage is TRBJ2-1, with D possibly TRBD2 on 7 matching bases. V lost 4 bases and J 7 bases, leaving 17 bases between the germline ends. The length of the CDR3 is 14 residues. Germline lookup yields CDR1 DFQATT and CDR2 SNEGSKA (reference sequence). This CDR3 is CSAIKGEGLNEQFF. CDR3 DNA sequence: TGCAGTGCTATTAAGGGGGAGGGCCTGAATGAGCAGTTCTTC.

The V gene is TRBV20-1, the J gene TRBJ2-1; 7 positions match TRBD2. The V gene end was trimmed by 0 bases and the J gene end by 0 bases; junction bases not matched to a gene: 2. The CDR3 has 15 amino acids. Per germline, CDR1 DFQATT and CDR2 SNEGSKA (reference sequence). This CDR3 reads CSARDGGGSYNEQFF. CDR3 DNA: TGCAGTGCTAGAGATGGGGGGGGCTCCTACAATGAGCAGTTCTTC.

This clonotype was found a few times. This chain links TRBV7-2 with TRBJ2-3, with a weak D call TRBD2 (5 bases). In germline, CDR1 is SGHTA, CDR2 FQGNSA. CDR3 length: 17 residues. V was clipped by 2 bases and J by 4 bases, with 19 bases between them. The DNA of the CDR3 is TGTGCCAGCAGCTTAAGAGGGTTGGAGCGTGAGGCAGATACGCAGTATTTT. Amino acids: CASSLRGLEREADTQYF.

The chain carries TRBV5-6 and TRBJ1-2, with D unresolved. There are 14 residues in the CDR3. V lost 3 bases, J lost 3 bases, and 12 bases lay in between. The germline gives CDR1 SGHDT, CDR2 YYEEEE. The CDR3 nucleotides read TGTGCCAGCAGCTCCGGTCTCAACGACTATGGCTACACCTTC. Translated, it gives CASSSGLNDYGYTF.

The chain links TRBV18 to TRBJ2-1; weak D call: TRBD2 (5 bases). The CDR3 extends over 14 amino acids. The V and J ends lost 2 bases and 5 bases respectively, with 10 bases between them. Germline V CDR1 and CDR2: KGHSH, LQKENI. Here the CDR3 reads CASSPNRGNNEQFF. CDR3 nucleotides: TGTGCCAGCTCACCAAATCGGGGTAACAATGAGCAGTTCTTC.

This chain links TRBV4-3 with TRBJ1-1; 10 positions agree with TRBD1. V dropped 4 bases and J dropped 4; count of bases not matched to a gene: 21. This CDR3 has 20 residues. Per germline, CDR1 LGHNA and CDR2 YSLEER. Here the CDR3 reads CASSPAVIWIRDRGGTEAFF. CDR3 nucleotide sequence: TGCGCCAGCAGCCCGGCCGTGATTTGGATCCGGGACAGGGGTGGCACTGAAGCTTTCTTT.

This clonotype has more than one count but fewer than ten. V gene TRBV9 combines with J gene TRBJ1-1; the D gene is possibly TRBD1 (5 bases). This CDR3 contains 15 residues. Per germline, CDR1 SGDLS and CDR2 YYNGEE. Trimming took off 0 bases at V and 4 bases at J, with 13 bases between the two ends. The CDR3 reads CASSVVAVGGTEAFF. In DNA, the CDR3 is TGTGCCAGCAGCGTAGTGGCGGTTGGGGGCACTGAAGCTTTCTTT.

The chain links TRBV20-1 to TRBJ1-1; possible D gene TRBD1, 5 bases. Germline CDR1 DFQATT, CDR2 SNEGSKA (reference sequence). This CDR3 comprises 13 residues. The V and J ends lost 4 bases and 1 base respectively, with 10 bases between them. Written as DNA, the CDR3 is TGCAGTGCTAACGGACACGAGAACACTGAAGCTTTCTTT. Amino acid sequence: CSANGHENTEAFF.

This clonotype was counted ten times or more. The chain is built from TRBV29-1 and TRBJ2-7, with a possible D match to TRBD1 (6 bases). The V end was cut by 3 bases, the J end by 1 base, with 13 bases between. This CDR3 contains 14 residues. From germline, CDR1 is SQVTM and CDR2 ANQGSEA. For the CDR3, the DNA is TGCAGCGTTGAGCAAAGGCAGGGGTCCTACGAGCAGTACTTC. Translation gives CSVEQRQGSYEQYF.